Following are 3 T cell receptor beta chains from one sample sequenced in a study of shared clonotypes between healthy human individuals. Naive CD8 cells lacked CD45RO, underwent positive selection for CCR7 and left out terminally differentiated effector memory CD45RA+ cells. The data were produced by immunoSEQ multiplex PCR, yet TCRdb's version contains in-frame clones alone and is incomplete. Here the sample spans around 1,900,000 clones, just over 90% being singletons. Sample: naive CD8+ T cells from PBMCs. These receptors came from a man between 18 and 35 years old in good health. Some clones in this sample may be carry-over from other donors' samples.

The chain has TRBV5-6 and TRBJ2-5; D assignment may be TRBD1 or TRBD2 (5 bases each). The CDR3 contains 14 residues. CDR1 is SGHDT, CDR2 YYEEEE, per germline. V gave up 6 bases and J gave up 5 bases, with 17 bases separating them. As DNA, the CDR3 is TGTGCCAGCACGGTTTTGGGGGAGAGGGAGACCCAGTACTTC. This codes for CASTVLGERETQYF. The whole variable domain, filled in from reference TRBV5-6 and TRBJ2-5, reads DAGVTQSPTHLIKTRGQQVTLRCSPKSGHDTVSWYQQALGQGPQFIFQYYEEEERQRGNFPDRFSGHQFPNYSSELNVNALLLGDSALYLCASTVLGERETQYFGPGTRLLVL.

The chain combines TRBV5-5 with TRBJ1-5; the D gene is possibly TRBD1 (5 bases). V lost 4 bases to trimming and J lost 5 bases, with 19 bases between them. Germline V gene lookup returns CDR1 SGHKS and CDR2 YYEKEE (reference sequence). This CDR3 region has 16 residues. CDR3 amino acids: CASSGTSDTVYQPQHF. The CDR3 DNA follows: TGTGCCAGCAGCGGTACTTCGGACACGGTCTATCAGCCCCAGCATTTT. Drawing the rest from reference TRBV5-5 and TRBJ1-5, the complete variable domain is DAGVTQSPTHLIKTRGQQVTLRCSPISGHKSVSWYQQVLGQGPQFIFQYYEKEERGRGNFPDRFSARQFPNYSSELNVNALLLGDSALYLCASSGTSDTVYQPQHFGDGTRLSIL.

The J gene is TRBJ1-1, the V gene TRBV7-6, with D unresolved. Germline V gene sequence: CDR1 SGHVS, CDR2 FNYEAQ. This CDR3 comprises 13 residues. V lost 4 bases and J lost 8, with 14 bases in between. The CDR3 DNA reads as TGTGCCAGCAGCTCTGGGAATGGGGTGGAAGCTTTCTTT. This gives the protein CASSSGNGVEAFF.